Following are 8 T cell receptor beta chains from one sample sequenced in a study of metastatic and nonmetastatic thyroid tumors. All patients reached thyroid surgery having received no treatment beforehand. MiXCR reprocessed the PCR reads for TCRdb. The sample shows roughly 59,000 clones, around 15% of them seen only once. Sequenced material: blood. Receptors originate from a male donor with papillary thyroid cancer or a benign thyroid nodule (not recorded which). Some clones in this sample may be carry-over from other donors' samples.

In this sample, this clone turned up many times. The chain is built from TRBV28 and TRBJ1-2, with D possibly being TRBD1 (5 bases). The ends were cut back, 2 bases at V and 5 bases at J, with 12 bases in the middle. CDR3 length: 14 residues. Germline V gene data show CDR1 as MDHEN and CDR2 as SYDVKM. The CDR3 region is CASSLPNRRYGYTF. As DNA, the CDR3 is TGTGCCAGCAGTTTACCGAACAGGAGATATGGCTACACCTTC.

This clone was seen at least ten times. The chain has TRBV18 and TRBJ2-7; either TRBD1 or TRBD2 may fit D (5 bases each). The CDR3 is made up of 13 amino acids. Germline V gene data show CDR1 as KGHSH and CDR2 as LQKENI. The V gene lost 2 bases and the J gene lost 6 bases, with 11 bases spanning the gap. CDR3 sequence: CASSPGTATEQYF. The CDR3 coding sequence is TGTGCCAGCTCACCAGGGACGGCGACCGAGCAGTACTTC.

This chain connects TRBV6-2 or TRBV6-3 to TRBJ1-5; D may be TRBD1 (5 bases). There are 18 residues in the CDR3. Trimming took off 6 bases at V and 3 bases at J, with 24 bases between the two ends. Germline V gene sequence: CDR1 MNHEY, CDR2 SVGEGT. This CDR3 reads CASSLGPAFAGDNQPQHF. CDR3 coding DNA: TGTGCCAGCAGCCTAGGCCCGGCCTTCGCGGGGGACAATCAGCCCCAGCATTTT.

In this sample, this clone turned up many times. This chain joins TRBV29-1 and TRBJ1-1, with no clear D. The CDR3 spans 10 residues. V lost 3 bases and J lost 11, with 10 bases in between. In germline, CDR1 is SQVTM, CDR2 ANQGSEA. The CDR3 sequence is CSVEELMAFF. CDR3 bases: TGCAGCGTTGAGGAGCTTATGGCTTTCTTT.

This clone was observed at least ten times. The chain uses TRBV28 and TRBJ1-4, with D unresolved. The CDR3 runs to 13 residues. Trimming removed 9 bases from V and 1 base from J, with 9 bases in between. Germline lookup yields CDR1 MDHEN and CDR2 SYDVKM. The CDR3 DNA reads TGTGCCAGTTCCCGGGGAACTAATGAAAAACTGTTTTTT. Protein: CASSRGTNEKLFF. The complete variable domain, with remaining parts taken from reference TRBV28 and TRBJ1-4, reads DVKVTQSSRYLVKRTGEKVFLECVQDMDHENMFWYRQDPGLGLRLIYFSYDVKMKEKGDIPEGYSVSREKKERFSLILESASTNQTSMYLCASSRGTNEKLFFGSGTQLSVL.

This clone has at least ten counts. The CDR3, as DNA: TGTGCCAGCAGTGGAGACTCAGGGGGACCCAATGAGCAGTTCTTC. Protein sequence: CASSGDSGGPNEQFF. The rearrangement links TRBV6-1 to TRBJ2-1; 7 bases are a match to TRBD1. With V trimmed by 4 bases and J by 6 bases, 9 bases remained unmatched. Germline CDR1 and CDR2: MNHNS and SASEGT. CDR3 size: 15 residues.

The rearrangement uses TRBV5-6 and TRBJ1-6; no definite D call. The CDR3 length is 14 residues. Trimming pared 1 base from V and 4 bases from J, leaving 6 bases between. The germline CDR1 and CDR2 sequences are SGHDT and YYEEEE. This chain's CDR3 is CASSLSQYNSPLHF. CDR3 bases: TGTGCCAGCAGCTTGTCACAGTATAATTCACCCCTCCACTTT. Based on the CDR3 plus reference TRBV5-6 and TRBJ1-6, the full variable domain is DAGVTQSPTHLIKTRGQQVTLRCSPKSGHDTVSWYQQALGQGPQFIFQYYEEEERQRGNFPDRFSGHQFPNYSSELNVNALLLGDSALYLCASSLSQYNSPLHFGNGTRLTVT.

In its sample, this clone was seen a few times. Relative to the germline gene, one junction end is altered; a read error may explain this. The V gene is TRBV28, the J gene TRBJ1-4, with D maybe TRBD1 (6 bases). Per the germline V gene, CDR1 is MDHEN and CDR2 is SYDVKM. The CDR3 extends over 13 amino acids. CDR3 in DNA: TGTTCCAGCATCGAAGGACAGTACGAAAAACTGTTTTTT. It yields the protein CSSIEGQYEKLFF.